Listed here are 32 T cell receptor beta chains from one sample, sequenced in a study of T-cell reconstitution after alpha-beta-depleted transplantation in children. For TCRbeta, the library was prepared with unique molecular identifiers. TCRdb redid the calling of the PCR reads with MiXCR, one entry per CDR3 protein. The table includes about 120,000 distinct CDR3 sequences, 20% to 25% detected once. This specimen was PBMCs, mostly from graft donor cells, taken 180 days after TCRalphabeta/CD19-depleted stem cell transplant. The receptors originated from a male patient between 2 and 10 years old who had a stem cell transplant for chronic granulomatous disease, so the T cells may come from the graft donor.

The V and J genes are TRBV5-1 and TRBJ1-1; D is undetermined. This CDR3 comprises 14 residues. Germline assignment: CDR1 SGHRS and CDR2 YFSETQ. V lost 4 bases and J 0 bases, leaving 10 bases between the germline ends. This CDR3 is CASSLFSVNTEAFF. The CDR3 bases are TGCGCCAGCAGCCTTTTCTCGGTGAACACTGAAGCTTTCTTT.

This clonotype was observed a handful of times. V gene TRBV4-3 combines with J gene TRBJ2-1; D not certain. Germline V gene sequence: CDR1 LGHNA, CDR2 YSLEER. The CDR3 totals 15 residues. Between the trimmed V and J ends, which lost 0 bases and 4 bases, there was a span of 10 bases. The DNA of the CDR3 is TGCGCCAGCAGCCAAGATCCCGTCAGGTACAATGAGCAGTTCTTC. Translation: CASSQDPVRYNEQFF.

This clonotype was counted at least ten times. CDR3: CSASYGESYEQYF. The CDR3 DNA reads TGCAGTGCTAGTTACGGGGAGAGCTACGAGCAGTACTTC. The chain uses TRBV20-1 and TRBJ2-7; a possible D gene is TRBD2 (5 bases). The CDR3 covers 13 residues. From germline, CDR1 is DFQATT and CDR2 SNEGSKA (reference sequence). V lost 3 bases to trimming and J lost 3 bases, with 12 bases between them.

In this sample, this clonotype turned up many times. The chain joins TRBV20-1 to TRBJ2-1; 7 bases match TRBD2. Germline loops: CDR1 DFQATT, CDR2 SNEGSKA (reference sequence). Trimming at V came to 7 bases and at J to 4 bases, leaving 7 bases not matched to a gene. This CDR3 spans 13 amino acids. The DNA of the CDR3 is TGCAGTGTGTTGGCTAGCGGATACAATGAGCAGTTCTTC. Its protein product is CSVLASGYNEQFF.

The table lists this clonotype with many counts. The chain's CDR3 is CASSSPDRGVDTQYF. CDR3 in DNA: TGTGCCAGCAGTTCCCCGGACAGGGGGGTGGATACGCAGTATTTT. The genes are TRBV12-3 or TRBV12-4 and TRBJ2-3; 10 bases map to TRBD1. This CDR3 is 15 amino acids long. J gave up 6 bases and V 4 bases, and 7 bases lay outside the gene matches.

This chain joins TRBV28 and TRBJ1-6; TRBD1 agrees at 7 bases. Germline V gene sequence: CDR1 MDHEN, CDR2 SYDVKM. There are 12 residues in the CDR3. V was pared by 4 bases and J by 13 bases, with 4 bases of the junction left unmatched. The CDR3 region is CASSWRGGPLHF. The CDR3 bases are TGTGCCAGCAGTTGGAGAGGGGGCCCCCTCCACTTT.

This clonotype has just a few counts. The V gene is TRBV29-1, the J gene TRBJ2-5; D uncertain. Germline CDR1 is SQVTM and CDR2 is ANQGSEA. The CDR3 has 12 amino acids. The V end was cut by 6 bases, the J end by 2 bases, with 10 bases between. The CDR3 loop is CSVGASQETQYF. Written as DNA, the CDR3 is TGCAGCGTGGGCGCCAGTCAAGAGACCCAGTACTTC.

This clonotype was seen repeatedly, ten times or more. The J gene is TRBJ2-7, the V gene TRBV18, with D perhaps TRBD1 or TRBD2 (5 bases each). V lost 8 bases to trimming and J lost 6 bases, with 23 bases between them. CDR1 is KGHSH, CDR2 LQKENI, per germline. The CDR3 is 15 amino acids. This chain's CDR3 is CASTKGQGRAVEQYF. For the CDR3, the DNA is TGTGCCAGCACAAAAGGGCAGGGACGAGCCGTCGAGCAGTACTTC.

V usage is TRBV11-2 and J usage is TRBJ2-7; no definite D call. The CDR3 runs 11 residues. Trimming pared 5 bases from V and 7 bases from J, leaving 9 bases between. The germline V gene encodes CDR1 SGHAT and CDR2 FQNNGV. The CDR3 nucleotides are TGTGCCAGCAGCCACGGGTGGGAGCAGTACTTC. Protein product: CASSHGWEQYF.

This clonotype has only a few counts. The chain joins TRBV7-9 to TRBJ2-7; a possible D gene is TRBD1 (6 bases). Per the germline V gene, CDR1 is SEHNR and CDR2 is FQNEAQ (reference sequence). The CDR3 runs 15 residues. Trimming pared 6 bases from V and 0 bases from J, leaving 15 bases between. The CDR3 sequence: CASRLQGSPSYEQYF. The CDR3 region has the DNA TGTGCCAGCAGGCTACAGGGTTCCCCCTCCTACGAGCAGTACTTC.

The chain recombines TRBV29-1 with TRBJ2-2, with 9 bases matching TRBD2. J lost 2 bases, V lost 2 bases, and 6 bases had no gene match. The CDR3 has 16 amino acids. CDR1 SQVTM and CDR2 ANQGSEA come from the germline V gene. CDR3 sequence: CSVEWREGRNTGELFF. The DNA for the CDR3 is TGCAGCGTTGAATGGCGGGAGGGCCGTAACACCGGGGAGCTGTTTTTT.

This clonotype occurred a few times. The gene calls are TRBV11-2 and TRBJ2-5; 12 bases line up with TRBD2. Germline V gives CDR1 SGHAT, CDR2 FQNNGV. This CDR3 is 16 amino acids long. V lost 1 base and J lost 2; bases outside the gene matches: 2. The CDR3 DNA is TGTGCCAGCAGCTTAGCTGGACTAGCGGGGCAAGAGACCCAGTACTTC. Translating it yields CASSLAGLAGQETQYF.

This rearrangement joins TRBV12-3 or TRBV12-4 to TRBJ2-1; 9 bases are shared with TRBD1. This CDR3 region has 15 residues. V lost 7 bases and J lost 4; bases outside the gene matches: 8. CDR3 amino acids: CASNPTGGGYNEQFF. Here the CDR3 DNA reads TGTGCCAGCAACCCGACAGGGGGAGGATACAATGAGCAGTTCTTC.

The chain carries TRBV27 and TRBJ2-1, with a weak D call TRBD2 (5 bases). Germline V gene lookup returns CDR1 MNHEY and CDR2 SMNVEV (reference sequence). V dropped 3 bases and J dropped 2 bases, with 20 bases sitting between them. The CDR3 has 18 residues. This chain's CDR3 is CASSLGPVELGTYNEQFF. CDR3 DNA sequence: TGTGCCAGCAGTTTGGGCCCGGTCGAACTAGGGACCTACAATGAGCAGTTCTTC.

This clonotype turned up a few times. The genes are TRBV20-1 and TRBJ2-2; 12 positions match TRBD2. CDR1 and CDR2 (germline): DFQATT, SNEGSKA (reference sequence). The CDR3 consists of 15 residues. Trimming at V came to 6 bases and at J to 7 bases, leaving 9 bases not matched to a gene. CDR3 coding DNA: TGCAGTGCCCTACTAGCGGGAGGCTGGTACGGGGAGCTGTTTTTT. It encodes CSALLAGGWYGELFF.

This chain uses TRBV29-1 with TRBJ2-1; D is unresolved. The CDR3 extends over 13 amino acids. Looked up from germline, CDR1 is SQVTM and CDR2 is ANQGSEA. Trimming left V 4 bases short and J 0 bases short, with 7 bases between. CDR3 nucleotide sequence: TGCAGCGTTGTCGGAAGCTCCTACAATGAGCAGTTCTTC. Translating it yields CSVVGSSYNEQFF.

CDR3 bases: TGTGCCAGCAGCGGCAGGTCGAACACTGAAGCTTTCTTT. The encoded protein is CASSGRSNTEAFF. The gene calls are TRBV7-3 and TRBJ1-1, with unresolved D. CDR3 length equals 13 residues. Trimming left V 5 bases short and J 1 base short, with 8 bases between. Germline lookup yields CDR1 SGHTA and CDR2 FQGTGA.

Many counts were recorded for this clonotype. The genes are TRBV5-6 and TRBJ2-1; D call uncertain. Germline values: CDR1 SGHDT, CDR2 YYEEEE. The CDR3 has 14 amino acids. The ends were cut back, 2 bases at V and 7 bases at J, with 13 bases in the middle. The CDR3 loop is CASSFTAGTNEQFF. The CDR3 DNA follows: TGTGCCAGCAGCTTTACCGCAGGAACAAATGAGCAGTTCTTC.

This clonotype was observed many times. V gene TRBV27 combines with J gene TRBJ2-7; 7 bases are a match to TRBD1. After removal of 2 bases from V and 3 bases from J, the junction contained 7 bases not matched to a gene. This CDR3 is 15 amino acids long. In germline, CDR1 is MNHEY, CDR2 SMNVEV (reference sequence). The CDR3 coding sequence is TGTGCCAGCAGTTTAAAAGGGGGCGCAATCTACGAGCAGTACTTC. The encoded protein is CASSLKGGAIYEQYF.

This clonotype was observed a few times. The DNA of the CDR3 is TGTGCCACCGGACTTTTTACCTACGAGCAGTACTTC. This sequence encodes CATGLFTYEQYF. The gene calls are TRBV10-3 and TRBJ2-7; a weak D match, TRBD2 (5 bases). V lost 10 bases and J 2 bases, leaving 12 bases between the germline ends. The CDR3 is 12 amino acids. Germline values: CDR1 ENHRY, CDR2 SYGVKD.

The gene calls are TRBV20-1 and TRBJ1-5, with unresolved D. Per germline, CDR1 DFQATT and CDR2 SNEGSKA (reference sequence). V lost 6 bases and J 9 bases, leaving 15 bases between the germline ends. The length of the CDR3 is 12 residues. The CDR3 sequence: CSAGSRRGPQHF. The CDR3 DNA is TGCAGTGCGGGCAGCCGGCGCGGGCCCCAGCATTTT.

The sample holds many counts of this clonotype. This rearrangement joins TRBV6-5 to TRBJ2-1; D is possibly TRBD1 (6 bases). Germline V lookup: CDR1 MNHEY, CDR2 SVGAGI. Trimming cost V 5 bases and J 10 bases, with 15 bases left between them. The CDR3 length is 13 residues. This CDR3 reads CASSTRGRGEQFF. The CDR3 region has the DNA TGTGCCAGCAGTACCAGGGGTAGGGGCGAGCAGTTCTTC.

This clonotype was observed many times. This sequence joins TRBV5-5 and TRBJ2-2; TRBD1 is a possible D gene (6 bases). V lost 7 bases, J lost 5 bases, and 15 bases lay in between. The length of the CDR3 is 14 residues. Germline-derived CDR1 and CDR2 are SGHKS and YYEKEE (reference sequence). CDR3: CASLSPGATGELFF. As DNA, the CDR3 is TGTGCCAGCCTGTCCCCAGGGGCGACCGGGGAGCTGTTTTTT.

This clonotype was observed a few times. The chain joins TRBV20-1 to TRBJ2-3; 9 bases match TRBD2. This CDR3 contains 17 residues. The V and J ends lost 0 bases and 5 bases, in that order; junction bases with no gene match: 12. Germline V CDR1 and CDR2: DFQATT, SNEGSKA (reference sequence). The CDR3 reads CSARDGSSGAWGDTQYF. The CDR3 DNA is TGCAGTGCTAGAGATGGTTCTAGCGGGGCCTGGGGAGATACGCAGTATTTT.

This chain joins TRBV7-6 and TRBJ1-5; D is uncertain. V was shortened by 1 base and J by 9 bases, with 16 bases between the two germline ends. Germline CDR1 is SGHVS and CDR2 is FNYEAQ. This CDR3 is built from 15 residues. The CDR3 sequence: CASSLVVSPVTPQHF. CDR3 DNA: TGTGCCAGCAGCTTAGTGGTTTCCCCCGTCACGCCCCAGCATTTT.

This clonotype was counted between two and nine times. The rearrangement uses TRBV5-1 and TRBJ2-3; TRBD2 matches 10 bases. This CDR3 has 15 amino acids. Germline V gives CDR1 SGHRS, CDR2 YFSETQ. J gave up 1 base and V 4 bases, and 3 bases lay outside the gene matches. The CDR3 loop is CASSPGLAGTDTQYF. The CDR3 nucleotides are TGCGCCAGCAGCCCCGGACTAGCGGGCACAGATACGCAGTATTTT.

This clonotype was counted ten times or more. The chain combines TRBV20-1 with TRBJ1-6; D unclear. CDR3 size: 15 residues. V was clipped by 5 bases and J by 7 bases, with 18 bases between them. Germline-derived CDR1 and CDR2 are DFQATT and SNEGSKA (reference sequence). The CDR3 is CSAARGGDSNSPLHF. DNA of the CDR3: TGCAGTGCTGCACGAGGCGGAGATTCCAATTCACCCCTCCACTTT.

This clonotype was seen only a few times. This chain joins TRBV20-1 and TRBJ2-1; 12 bases map to TRBD2. V lost 0 bases, J lost 6 bases, and 18 bases stayed unmatched. CDR1 is DFQATT, CDR2 SNEGSKA, per germline (reference sequence). The CDR3 is 20 amino acids. CDR3 loop: CSARDGQVSLTSGRINEQFF. CDR3 DNA: TGCAGTGCTAGAGATGGCCAGGTCTCCTTGACTAGCGGGAGAATCAATGAGCAGTTCTTC.

This clonotype showed up many times. This chain joins TRBV6-2 or TRBV6-3 and TRBJ2-3; TRBD2 aligns across 9 bases. Trimming cost V 2 bases and J 4 bases; bases outside gene matches: 7. CDR3 length: 16 amino acids. Looked up from germline, CDR1 is MNHEY and CDR2 is SVGEGT. The CDR3 spells CASSYLAGSGPDTQYF. In nucleotides, the CDR3 is TGTGCCAGCAGTTACCTAGCGGGAAGTGGTCCAGATACGCAGTATTTT.

This clonotype has just a few counts. The J gene is TRBJ2-7, the V gene TRBV5-1, with D perhaps matching TRBD1 or TRBD2 (5 bases each). The V gene's germline CDR1 is SGHRS and CDR2 YFSETQ. The CDR3 loop spans 12 amino acids. V gave up 7 bases and J gave up 3 bases, with 11 bases separating them. The CDR3 nucleotides are TGCGCCAGCCGGGACGGAAACTACGAGCAGTACTTC. Protein: CASRDGNYEQYF.

At least ten counts were recorded for this clonotype. This rearrangement joins TRBV12-3 or TRBV12-4 to TRBJ2-3, with 12 bases fitting TRBD2. V trimming: 7 bases; J trimming: 2 bases; junction bases outside the gene matches: 4. The CDR3 totals 15 residues. CDR3 protein: CASTGLAGFTDTQYF. The CDR3 nucleotides read TGTGCCAGCACAGGACTAGCGGGATTCACAGATACGCAGTATTTT.

This clonotype has a count of ten or more. This rearrangement joins TRBV9 to TRBJ2-7; maybe TRBD2 (6 bases). This CDR3 is built from 14 residues. V was clipped by 0 bases and J by 5 bases, with 12 bases between them. Per germline, CDR1 SGDLS and CDR2 YYNGEE. CDR3 in amino acids: CASSVAMRGNEQYF. CDR3 DNA: TGTGCCAGCAGCGTAGCAATGCGGGGCAACGAGCAGTACTTC.